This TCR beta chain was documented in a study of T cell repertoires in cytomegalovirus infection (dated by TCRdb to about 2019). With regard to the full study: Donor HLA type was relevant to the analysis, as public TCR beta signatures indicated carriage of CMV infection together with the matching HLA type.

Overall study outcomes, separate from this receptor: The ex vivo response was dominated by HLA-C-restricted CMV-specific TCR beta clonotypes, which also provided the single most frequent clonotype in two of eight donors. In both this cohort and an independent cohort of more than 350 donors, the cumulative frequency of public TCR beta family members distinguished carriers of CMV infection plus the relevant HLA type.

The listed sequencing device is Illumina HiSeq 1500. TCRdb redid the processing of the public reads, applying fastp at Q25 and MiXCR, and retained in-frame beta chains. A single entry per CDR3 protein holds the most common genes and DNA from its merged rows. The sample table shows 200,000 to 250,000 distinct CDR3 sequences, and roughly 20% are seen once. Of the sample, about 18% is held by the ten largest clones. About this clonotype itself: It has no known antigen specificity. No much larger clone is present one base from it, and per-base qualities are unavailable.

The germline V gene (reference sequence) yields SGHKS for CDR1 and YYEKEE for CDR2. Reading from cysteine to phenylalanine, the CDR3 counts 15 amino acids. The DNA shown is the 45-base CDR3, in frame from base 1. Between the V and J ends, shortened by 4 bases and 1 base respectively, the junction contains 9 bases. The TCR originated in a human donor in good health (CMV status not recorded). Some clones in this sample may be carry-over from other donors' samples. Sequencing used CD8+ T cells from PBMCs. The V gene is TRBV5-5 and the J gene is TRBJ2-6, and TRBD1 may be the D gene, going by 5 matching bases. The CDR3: CASSQDRSGANVLTF. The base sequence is TGTGCCAGCAGCCAAGACAGATCTGGGGCCAACGTCCTGACTTTC.